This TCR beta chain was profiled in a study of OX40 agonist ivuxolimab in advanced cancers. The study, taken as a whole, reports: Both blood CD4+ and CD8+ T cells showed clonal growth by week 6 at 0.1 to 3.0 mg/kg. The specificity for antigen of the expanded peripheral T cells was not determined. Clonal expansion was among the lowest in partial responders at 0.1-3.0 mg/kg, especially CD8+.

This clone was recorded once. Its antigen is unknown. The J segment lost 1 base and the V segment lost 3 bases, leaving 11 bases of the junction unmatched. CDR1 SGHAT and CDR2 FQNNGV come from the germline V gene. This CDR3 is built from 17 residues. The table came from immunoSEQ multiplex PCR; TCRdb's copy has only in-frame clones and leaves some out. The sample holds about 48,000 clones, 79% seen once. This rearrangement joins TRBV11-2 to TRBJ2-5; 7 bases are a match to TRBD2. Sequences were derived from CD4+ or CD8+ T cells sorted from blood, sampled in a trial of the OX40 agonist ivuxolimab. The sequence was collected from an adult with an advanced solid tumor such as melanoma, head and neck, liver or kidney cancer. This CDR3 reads CASSFRPSGTLQETQYF. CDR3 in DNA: TGTGCCAGCAGCTTCCGCCCAAGCGGGACGCTCCAAGAGACCCAGTACTTC.